The 13 T cell receptor beta chains presented below share a single source sample, sequenced in a study of cytomegalovirus exposure and HLA in healthy donors. Method: immunoSEQ multiplex PCR; TCRdb's copy keeps in-frame clones and lacks some. This table holds 160,000 or so clones, more than 75% found once. The source material was PBMCs. These receptors all stem from a man younger than 35 in good health and CMV-seronegative.

This chain uses TRBV11-2 with TRBJ2-7; no reliable D call. Germline lookup yields CDR1 SGHAT and CDR2 FQNNGV. This CDR3 is 14 amino acids long. Deletions cut 2 bases from V and 3 bases from J, with 11 bases between. The CDR3 sequence is CASSLQVKVYEQYF. CDR3 DNA sequence: TGTGCCAGCAGCTTACAGGTTAAAGTCTACGAGCAGTACTTC.

This chain joins TRBV6-4 and TRBJ2-2, with D tentatively TRBD1 (6 bases). Germline assignment: CDR1 MRHNA and CDR2 SNTAGT. This CDR3 is built from 19 residues. Trimming took 0 bases from V and 6 from J, leaving 23 bases between them. The CDR3 region is CASSDSRGGPGDVPGELFF. The CDR3 bases are TGTGCCAGCAGTGACTCACGAGGCGGGCCAGGGGATGTTCCCGGGGAGCTGTTTTTT.

V usage is TRBV7-9 and J usage is TRBJ2-5; 13 nucleotides align to TRBD2. V shed 4 bases, J shed 1 base, and the junction held 6 bases outside the gene matches. CDR1 is SEHNR, CDR2 FQNEAQ, per germline (reference sequence). The CDR3 length is 17 residues. The CDR3 DNA reads TGTGCCAGCAGCTCCGGACTAGCGGGAGTAATCCAAGAGACCCAGTACTTC. Its translation is CASSSGLAGVIQETQYF.

The J gene is TRBJ2-4, the V gene TRBV7-9; TRBD1 agrees at 9 bases. The germline V gene encodes CDR1 SEHNR and CDR2 FQNEAQ (reference sequence). This CDR3 is built from 14 residues. The junction had 3 bases not matched to a gene; V was cut back by 0 bases and J by 9 bases. CDR3 coding DNA: TGTGCCAGCAGCTTAGCCGGGACAGGGAGCATTCAGTACTTC. As protein: CASSLAGTGSIQYF.

The rearrangement joins TRBV25-1 to TRBJ2-7; TRBD1 matches at 8 bases. V trimming: 5 bases; J trimming: 3 bases; junction bases outside the gene matches: 12. The CDR3 length is 16 residues. CDR1 is MGHDK and CDR2 is SYGVNS in the germline V gene. The CDR3 DNA sequence: TGTGCCAGCAGTAAAAATCAGGGGGCGAAGGACTACGAGCAGTACTTC. It encodes CASSKNQGAKDYEQYF.

The rearrangement uses TRBV4-2 and TRBJ2-3; 10 bases match TRBD1. CDR3 length equals 15 residues. CDR1 LGHNA and CDR2 YNFKEQ come from the germline V gene. J gave up 4 bases and V 6 bases, and 7 bases lay outside the gene matches. CDR3 residues: CASRPGQGFADTQYF. CDR3 DNA sequence: TGTGCCAGCAGGCCGGGACAGGGGTTCGCAGATACGCAGTATTTT.

The V gene is TRBV6-5, the J gene TRBJ1-1, with 8 bases matching TRBD1. The CDR3 contains 14 residues. The V gene end was trimmed by 4 bases and the J gene end by 1 base; junction bases not matched to a gene: 2. CDR1 MNHEY and CDR2 SVGAGI come from the germline V gene. The chain's CDR3 is CASSSDRGNTEAFF. The CDR3 bases are TGTGCCAGCAGTTCTGACAGGGGGAACACTGAAGCTTTCTTT.

This clone showed up just once. The chain uses TRBV7-9 and TRBJ2-5; 10 positions match TRBD2. The germline CDR1 and CDR2 sequences are SEHNR and FQNEAQ (reference sequence). The CDR3 is 17 amino acids. Germline trimming cut 2 bases from V and 2 bases from J; bases unmatched to any gene: 8. The CDR3 spells CASSLRASGSAQETQYF. The CDR3 DNA sequence: TGTGCCAGCAGCTTAAGGGCTAGCGGGAGCGCGCAAGAGACCCAGTACTTC.

DNA for the CDR3: TGTGCCGCCGGGACAGGGGTCTTCCCAGGCACCGGGGAGCTGTTTTTT. It yields the protein CAAGTGVFPGTGELFF. J is TRBJ2-2 and V is TRBV19, with 10 bases aligning to TRBD1. The J segment lost 4 bases and the V segment lost 11 bases, leaving 13 bases of the junction unmatched. Germline loops: CDR1 LNHDA, CDR2 SQIVND (reference sequence). The CDR3 has 16 residues.

This clone has a single count. This chain joins TRBV30 and TRBJ2-1; 8 bases align to TRBD1. Germline CDR1 GTSNPN, CDR2 SVGIG (reference sequence). This CDR3 contains 14 residues. The V gene end was trimmed by 8 bases and the J gene end by 1 base; junction bases not matched to a gene: 7. CDR3 loop: CAATDRASYNEQFF. CDR3 DNA sequence: TGTGCCGCCACGGACAGGGCATCCTACAATGAGCAGTTCTTC.

V is TRBV11-2 and J is TRBJ2-2, with D possibly matching TRBD2 (5 bases). V lost 3 bases to trimming and J lost 7 bases, with 6 bases between them. Looked up from germline, CDR1 is SGHAT and CDR2 is FQNNGV. CDR3 size: 12 residues. Here the CDR3 DNA reads TGTGCCAGCAGCTTGGGGAGCGGGGAGCTGTTTTTT. Protein: CASSLGSGELFF.

V and J are TRBV7-8 and TRBJ2-3; TRBD2 is a possible D gene (7 bases). Germline CDR1 reads SGHVS; CDR2 reads FQNEAQ. V was pared by 5 bases and J by 2 bases, with 14 bases between. The CDR3 loop spans 15 amino acids. The CDR3 here is CASSPGAGDTDTQYF. The CDR3 DNA is TGTGCCAGCAGCCCAGGGGCGGGGGACACAGATACGCAGTATTTT.

This chain connects TRBV5-1 to TRBJ1-4; 10 positions agree with TRBD1. Germline V gene lookup returns CDR1 SGHRS and CDR2 YFSETQ. The CDR3 sequence is 14 residues long. J was trimmed by 11 bases and V by 3 bases; bases with no gene match: 7. The CDR3 loop is CASSSPTGGGKLFF. The CDR3 DNA reads TGCGCCAGCAGCTCACCGACAGGGGGCGGTAAACTGTTTTTT.